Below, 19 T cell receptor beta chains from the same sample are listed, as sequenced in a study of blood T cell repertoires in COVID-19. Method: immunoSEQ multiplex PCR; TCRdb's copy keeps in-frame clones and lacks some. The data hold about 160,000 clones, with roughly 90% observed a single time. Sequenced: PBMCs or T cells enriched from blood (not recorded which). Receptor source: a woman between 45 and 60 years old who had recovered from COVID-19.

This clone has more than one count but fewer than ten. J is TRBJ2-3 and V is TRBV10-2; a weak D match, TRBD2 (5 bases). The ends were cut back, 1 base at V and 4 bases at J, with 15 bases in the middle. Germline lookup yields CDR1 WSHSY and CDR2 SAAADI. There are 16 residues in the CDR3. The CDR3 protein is CASSEYGGRVADTQYF. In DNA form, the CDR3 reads TGCGCCAGCAGTGAGTACGGAGGTCGGGTCGCAGATACGCAGTATTTT.

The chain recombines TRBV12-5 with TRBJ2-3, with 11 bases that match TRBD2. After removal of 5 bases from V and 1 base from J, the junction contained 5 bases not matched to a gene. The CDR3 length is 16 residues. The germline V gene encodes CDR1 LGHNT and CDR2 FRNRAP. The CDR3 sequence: CASGPLLAGGTDTQYF. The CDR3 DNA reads TGTGCTAGTGGTCCTCTACTAGCGGGGGGCACAGATACGCAGTATTTT.

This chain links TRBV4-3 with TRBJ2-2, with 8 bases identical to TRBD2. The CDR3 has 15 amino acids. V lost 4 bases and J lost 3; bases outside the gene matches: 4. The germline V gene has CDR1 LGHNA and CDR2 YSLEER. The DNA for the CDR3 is TGCGCCAGCAGCCCGGGGGGGCCAGACACCGGGGAGCTGTTTTTT. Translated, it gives CASSPGGPDTGELFF.

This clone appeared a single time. CDR3 loop: CASNRIDEQFF. The CDR3, as DNA: TGTGCCAGCAATAGAATCGATGAGCAGTTCTTC. The rearrangement uses TRBV6-5 and TRBJ2-1; no clear D gene. Trimming stripped 7 bases from V and 8 bases from J, with 9 bases between. CDR3 length: 11 amino acids. CDR1 and CDR2 (germline): MNHEY, SVGAGI.

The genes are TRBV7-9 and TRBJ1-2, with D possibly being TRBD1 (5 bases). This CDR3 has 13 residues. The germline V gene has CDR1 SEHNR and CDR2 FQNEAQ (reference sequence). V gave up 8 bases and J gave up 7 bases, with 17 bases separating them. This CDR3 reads CASPLVGGTGYTF. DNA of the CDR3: TGTGCCAGCCCCTTGGTGGGGGGTACTGGCTACACCTTC.

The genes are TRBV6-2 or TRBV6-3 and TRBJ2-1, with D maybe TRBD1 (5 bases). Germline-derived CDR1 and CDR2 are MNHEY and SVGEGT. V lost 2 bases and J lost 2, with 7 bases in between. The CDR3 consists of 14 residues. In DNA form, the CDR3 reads TGTGCCAGCAGTTACGGACAACCCTACAATGAGCAGTTCTTC. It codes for CASSYGQPYNEQFF.

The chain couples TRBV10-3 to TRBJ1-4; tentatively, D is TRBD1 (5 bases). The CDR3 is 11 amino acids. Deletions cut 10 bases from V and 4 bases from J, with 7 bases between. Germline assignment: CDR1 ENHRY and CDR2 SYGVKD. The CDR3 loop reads CATGGNEKLFF. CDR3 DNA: TGTGCCACGGGGGGTAATGAAAAACTGTTTTTT.

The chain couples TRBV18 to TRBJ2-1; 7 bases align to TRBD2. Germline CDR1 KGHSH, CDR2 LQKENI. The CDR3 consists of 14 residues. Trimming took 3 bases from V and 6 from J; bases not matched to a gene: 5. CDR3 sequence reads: CASSPGLVGNEQFF. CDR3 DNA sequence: TGTGCCAGCTCACCTGGACTAGTTGGCAATGAGCAGTTCTTC.

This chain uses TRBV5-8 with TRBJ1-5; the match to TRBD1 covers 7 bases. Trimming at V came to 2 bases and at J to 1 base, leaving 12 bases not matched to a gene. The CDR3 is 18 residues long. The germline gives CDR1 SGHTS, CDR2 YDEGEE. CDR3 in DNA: TGTGCCAGCAGCTTTGGTGTAGGGGGCAGGTCGAGCAATCAGCCCCAGCATTTT. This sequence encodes CASSFGVGGRSSNQPQHF.

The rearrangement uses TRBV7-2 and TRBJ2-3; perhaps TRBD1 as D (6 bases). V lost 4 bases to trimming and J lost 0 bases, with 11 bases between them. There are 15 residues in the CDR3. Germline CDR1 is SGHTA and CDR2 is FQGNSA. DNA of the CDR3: TGTGCCAGCAGCTCGACAGGTACTAGCACAGATACGCAGTATTTT. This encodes CASSSTGTSTDTQYF. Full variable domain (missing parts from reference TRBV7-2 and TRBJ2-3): GAGVSQSPSNKVTEKGKDVELRCDPISGHTALYWYRQSLGQGLEFLIYFQGNSAPDKSGLPSDRFSAERTGGSVSTLTIQRTQQEDSAVYLCASSSTGTSTDTQYFGPGTRLTVL.

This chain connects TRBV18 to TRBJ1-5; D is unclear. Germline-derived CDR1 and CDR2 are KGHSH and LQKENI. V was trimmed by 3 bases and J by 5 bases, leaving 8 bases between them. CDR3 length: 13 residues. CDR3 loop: CASSPSLDQPQHF. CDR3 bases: TGTGCCAGCTCACCGAGTCTGGATCAGCCCCAGCATTTT.

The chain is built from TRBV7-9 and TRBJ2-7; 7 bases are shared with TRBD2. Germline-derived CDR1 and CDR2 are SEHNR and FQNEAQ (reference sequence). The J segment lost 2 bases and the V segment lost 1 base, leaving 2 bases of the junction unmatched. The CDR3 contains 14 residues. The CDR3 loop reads CASSLVGGTYEQYF. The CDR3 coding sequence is TGTGCCAGCAGCTTAGTCGGGGGGACCTACGAGCAGTACTTC.

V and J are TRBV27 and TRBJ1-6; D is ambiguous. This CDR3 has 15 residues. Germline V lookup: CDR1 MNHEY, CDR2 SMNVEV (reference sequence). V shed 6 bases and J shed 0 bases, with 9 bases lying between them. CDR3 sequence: CASRTPSSYNSPLHF. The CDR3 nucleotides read TGTGCCAGCAGGACACCGAGCTCCTATAATTCACCCCTCCACTTT.

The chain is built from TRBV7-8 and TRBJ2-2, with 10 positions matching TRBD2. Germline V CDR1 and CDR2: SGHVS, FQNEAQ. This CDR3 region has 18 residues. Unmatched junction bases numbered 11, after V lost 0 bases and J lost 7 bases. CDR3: CASSLAFQRGGSGGELFF. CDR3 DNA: TGTGCCAGCAGCTTAGCGTTTCAGCGGGGGGGATCCGGCGGGGAGCTGTTTTTT.

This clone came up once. The CDR3 bases are TGTGCCAGCAGCGTGGACAGGACCTACAATGAGCAGTTCTTC. Amino acids: CASSVDRTYNEQFF. The chain uses TRBV7-7 and TRBJ2-1; 7 bases line up with TRBD1. The J segment lost 2 bases and the V segment lost 5 bases, leaving 3 bases of the junction unmatched. Germline CDR1 SSHAT, CDR2 FNYEAQ (reference sequence). The CDR3 has 14 amino acids.

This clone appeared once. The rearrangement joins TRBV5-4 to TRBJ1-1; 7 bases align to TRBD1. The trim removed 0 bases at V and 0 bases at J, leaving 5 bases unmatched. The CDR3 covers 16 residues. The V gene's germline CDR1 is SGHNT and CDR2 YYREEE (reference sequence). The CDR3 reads CASSLGTGVMNTEAFF. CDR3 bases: TGTGCCAGCAGCTTGGGAACAGGGGTTATGAACACTGAAGCTTTCTTT.

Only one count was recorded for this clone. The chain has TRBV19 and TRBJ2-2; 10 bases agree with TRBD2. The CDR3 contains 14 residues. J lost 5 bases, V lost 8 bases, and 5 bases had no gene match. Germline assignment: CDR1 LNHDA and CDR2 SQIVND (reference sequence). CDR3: CASRPGLATGELFF. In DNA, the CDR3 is TGTGCCAGTCGCCCGGGACTAGCGACCGGGGAGCTGTTTTTT.

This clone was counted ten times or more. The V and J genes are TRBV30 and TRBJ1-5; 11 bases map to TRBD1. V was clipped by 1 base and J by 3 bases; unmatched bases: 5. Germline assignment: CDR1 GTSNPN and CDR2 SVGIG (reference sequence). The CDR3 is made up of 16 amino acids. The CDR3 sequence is CAWSDRDRGINQPQHF. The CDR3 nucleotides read TGTGCCTGGAGTGACCGGGACAGGGGGATCAATCAGCCCCAGCATTTT. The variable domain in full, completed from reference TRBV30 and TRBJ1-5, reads SQTIHQWPATLVQPVGSPLSLECTVEGTSNPNLYWYRQAAGRGLQLLFYSVGIGQISSEVPQNLSASRPQDRQFILSSKKLLLSDSGFYLCAWSDRDRGINQPQHFGDGTRLSIL.

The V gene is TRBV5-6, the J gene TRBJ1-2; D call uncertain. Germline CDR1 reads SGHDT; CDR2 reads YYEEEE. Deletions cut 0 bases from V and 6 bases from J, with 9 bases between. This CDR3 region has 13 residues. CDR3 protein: CASSLEQEDGYTF. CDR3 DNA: TGTGCCAGCAGCTTGGAGCAGGAAGATGGCTACACCTTC. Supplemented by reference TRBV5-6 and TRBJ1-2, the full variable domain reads DAGVTQSPTHLIKTRGQQVTLRCSPKSGHDTVSWYQQALGQGPQFIFQYYEEEERQRGNFPDRFSGHQFPNYSSELNVNALLLGDSALYLCASSLEQEDGYTFGSGTRLTVV.